These 29 T cell receptor beta chains came from one sample sequenced in a study of control samples from healthy donors and cancer patients. The assay was immunoSEQ multiplex PCR, and TCRdb's table has in-frame clones only and misses some. This table has about 85,000 clones, 85% to 90% appearing once. The sequenced sample was blood. Receptor source: a woman in her sixties or seventies in good health.

The gene calls are TRBV5-8 and TRBJ1-5, with TRBD1 as a possible D gene (6 bases). Trimming took off 0 bases at V and 1 base at J, with 14 bases between the two ends. CDR3 length equals 17 residues. Germline lookup yields CDR1 SGHTS and CDR2 YDEGEE. CDR3 sequence (DNA): TGTGCCAGCAGCTTGGCAAGTGGGACACTGAGCAATCAGCCCCAGCATTTT. This encodes CASSLASGTLSNQPQHF.

This chain connects TRBV6-5 to TRBJ1-1, with unresolved D. The CDR3 runs 13 residues. V dropped 8 bases and J dropped 0 bases, with 10 bases sitting between them. Germline V gene sequence: CDR1 MNHEY, CDR2 SVGAGI. CDR3 nucleotide sequence: TGTGCCAGCGAACTCGGGGTGAACACTGAAGCTTTCTTT. Its translation: CASELGVNTEAFF.

This clone was seen a single time. The genes are TRBV28 and TRBJ1-1, with TRBD1 identical over 7 bases. CDR1 and CDR2 (germline): MDHEN, SYDVKM. CDR3 length equals 12 residues. Unmatched junction bases numbered 6, after V lost 10 bases and J lost 4 bases. The DNA of the CDR3 is TGTGCCACCGGAGCAGGGGGCACTGAAGCTTTCTTT. This codes for CATGAGGTEAFF.

CDR3 loop: CASSPAGGGPSEQYF. In DNA form, the CDR3 reads TGTGCCAGCTCGCCAGCGGGAGGGGGTCCCTCCGAGCAGTACTTC. The chain couples TRBV18 to TRBJ2-7; 10 bases align to TRBD2. This CDR3 contains 15 residues. The V gene's germline CDR1 is KGHSH and CDR2 LQKENI. J gave up 6 bases and V 6 bases, and 11 bases lay outside the gene matches.

The CDR3 nucleotides read TGTGCCTCGGGGACTAGCGAGCCCGGCTACCAAGAGACCCAGTACTTC. Translation: CASGTSEPGYQETQYF. The J gene is TRBJ2-5, the V gene TRBV28, with TRBD2 identical over 10 bases. The CDR3 has 16 amino acids. J was trimmed by 0 bases and V by 11 bases; bases with no gene match: 12. Germline V gene lookup returns CDR1 MDHEN and CDR2 SYDVKM.

This clone was detected a few times. The V gene is TRBV5-1, the J gene TRBJ1-1; a possible D gene is TRBD1 (6 bases). The CDR3 is made up of 14 amino acids. Germline CDR1 reads SGHRS; CDR2 reads YFSETQ. Trimming shortened V by 2 bases and J by 5 bases, and 13 bases separated the two germline ends. CDR3 nucleotide sequence: TGCGCCAGCAGCTTATGGTCAGGGGAAACTGAAGCTTTCTTT. Its protein product is CASSLWSGETEAFF.

This sequence joins TRBV2 and TRBJ1-6; D gene ambiguous. CDR3 length equals 13 residues. V was shortened by 4 bases and J by 7 bases, with 8 bases between the two germline ends. CDR1 and CDR2 (germline): SNHLY, FYNNEI. CDR3 loop: CASSGQPNSPLHF. CDR3 in DNA: TGTGCCAGCAGTGGGCAGCCAAATTCACCCCTCCACTTT. Full variable domain (remainder filled in from reference TRBV2 and TRBJ1-6): EPEVTQTPSHQVTQMGQEVILRCVPISNHLYFYWYRQILGQKVEFLVSFYNNEISEKSEIFDDQFSVERPDGSNFTLKIRSTKLEDSAMYFCASSGQPNSPLHFGNGTRLTVT.

CDR3 sequence (DNA): TGTGCCAGCAGTGGGGATCGAGGCAGTGAAGCTTTCTTT. The encoded protein is CASSGDRGSEAFF. V is TRBV6-4 and J is TRBJ1-1; D gene ambiguous. Germline values: CDR1 MRHNA, CDR2 SNTAGT. V was cut by 4 bases and J by 7 bases, with 13 bases left in between. This CDR3 comprises 13 residues.

This chain joins TRBV5-5 and TRBJ1-2; D not certain. Germline V gene sequence: CDR1 SGHKS, CDR2 YYEKEE (reference sequence). Trimming shortened V by 3 bases and J by 8 bases, and 11 bases separated the two germline ends. The CDR3 has 12 amino acids. The CDR3 nucleotides read TGTGCCAGCAGCTACGACCCGGGGGGCTACACCTTC. It codes for CASSYDPGGYTF.

Here the CDR3 DNA reads TGTGCCACCAGGGCGCGGTCTGGAAACACCATATATTTT. Amino acids: CATRARSGNTIYF. The chain has TRBV24-1 and TRBJ1-3; D remains unclear. Per germline, CDR1 KGHDR and CDR2 SFDVKD. The CDR3 is 13 residues long. The V end was cut by 7 bases, the J end by 1 base, with 7 bases between.

This chain uses TRBV19 with TRBJ1-2; D possibly corresponds to TRBD1 (6 bases). The CDR3 sequence is 13 residues long. Trimming removed 9 bases from V and 6 bases from J, with 17 bases in between. CDR1 LNHDA and CDR2 SQIVND come from the germline V gene (reference sequence). The CDR3 nucleotides read TGTGCCAGCAGGGGCAGCGGTGGGGATGGCTACACCTTC. As protein: CASRGSGGDGYTF.

This rearrangement joins TRBV18 to TRBJ2-5, with D uncertain. Looked up from germline, CDR1 is KGHSH and CDR2 is LQKENI. Trimming cost V 2 bases and J 5 bases, with 9 bases left between them. The CDR3 has 13 residues. DNA of the CDR3: TGTGCCAGCTCACCATCTTGGTCGGAGACCCAGTACTTC. It codes for CASSPSWSETQYF.

The gene calls are TRBV10-3 and TRBJ1-1, with D unclear. CDR3 length equals 12 residues. V lost 3 bases and J lost 4, with 6 bases in between. The germline V gene has CDR1 ENHRY and CDR2 SYGVKD. The CDR3 reads CAISDAGTEAFF. The CDR3 DNA sequence: TGTGCCATCAGTGACGCGGGCACTGAAGCTTTCTTT.

This clone was picked up a small number of times. J is TRBJ1-2 and V is TRBV7-8; D perhaps matches TRBD1 (5 bases). The CDR3 covers 14 residues. Trimming cost V 5 bases and J 4 bases, with 14 bases left between them. Germline V gene data show CDR1 as SGHVS and CDR2 as FQNEAQ. CDR3 nucleotides: TGTGCCAGCAGCAGCAGGGCGGCTGGCTATGGCTACACCTTC. Its translation is CASSSRAAGYGYTF.

This clone was recorded a few times. CDR3 sequence (DNA): TGTGCCAGTAGTGGAGAACAGGGATGGTATGGCTACACCTTC. Translated, it gives CASSGEQGWYGYTF. The J gene is TRBJ1-2, the V gene TRBV19, with D maybe TRBD1 (6 bases). There are 14 residues in the CDR3. The V gene lost 5 bases and the J gene lost 5 bases, with 15 bases spanning the gap. The germline gives CDR1 LNHDA, CDR2 SQIVND (reference sequence). The variable domain in full, with the rest retrieved from reference TRBV19 and TRBJ1-2, is DGGITQSPKYLFRKEGQNVTLSCEQNLNHDAMYWYRQDPGQGLRLIYYSQIVNDFQKGDIAEGYSVSREKKESFPLTVTSAQKNPTAFYLCASSGEQGWYGYTFGSGTRLTVV.

The chain employs TRBV5-1 and TRBJ2-1; D unclear. Trimming took off 0 bases at V and 4 bases at J, with 8 bases between the two ends. This CDR3 is built from 14 residues. Germline V gene data show CDR1 as SGHRS and CDR2 as YFSETQ. CDR3 coding DNA: TGCGCCAGCAGCTTGGAGGGTAGATACAATGAGCAGTTCTTC. Protein product: CASSLEGRYNEQFF. Supplemented by reference TRBV5-1 and TRBJ2-1, the full variable domain reads KAGVTQTPRYLIKTRGQQVTLSCSPISGHRSVSWYQQTPGQGLQFLFEYFSETQRNKGNFPGRFSGRQFSNSRSEMNVSTLELGDSALYLCASSLEGRYNEQFFGPGTRLTVL.

CDR3 in amino acids: CASSLGGVGRNTEAFF. CDR3 coding DNA: TGTGCCAGCAGCTTGGGGGGTGTAGGTAGGAACACTGAAGCTTTCTTT. The V call is TRBV5-4, the J call TRBJ1-1; D call uncertain. CDR3 size: 16 residues. V was clipped by 0 bases and J by 1 base, with 13 bases between them. CDR1 and CDR2 from the germline V gene are SGHNT and YYREEE (reference sequence).

This clone was counted once. The rearrangement joins TRBV7-9 to TRBJ2-7; TRBD1 might be the D (6 bases). The CDR3 runs 14 residues. Trimming took 4 bases from V and 7 from J, leaving 17 bases between them. Germline V gene data show CDR1 as SEHNR and CDR2 as FQNEAQ (reference sequence). The CDR3 sequence is CASSWDLQGSEQYF. CDR3 coding DNA: TGTGCCAGCAGCTGGGACCTACAGGGATCGGAGCAGTACTTC. Combining the CDR3 with reference TRBV7-9 and TRBJ2-7 gives the whole variable domain DTGVSQNPRHKITKRGQNVTFRCDPISEHNRLYWYRQTLGQGPEFLTYFQNEAQLEKSRLLSDRFSAERPKGSFSTLEIQRTEQGDSAMYLCASSWDLQGSEQYFGPGTRLTVT.

The count of this clone is one. This chain connects TRBV6-1 to TRBJ1-2, with D uncertain. V was pared by 1 base and J by 4 bases, with 4 bases between. This CDR3 is built from 12 residues. Germline V gene sequence: CDR1 MNHNS, CDR2 SASEGT. In DNA, the CDR3 is TGTGCCAGCAGTGAAGAGGGCTATGGCTACACCTTC. The encoded protein is CASSEEGYGYTF.

This clone was seen just once. The V and J genes are TRBV7-9 and TRBJ1-3, with D possibly matching TRBD1 (6 bases). The germline V gene encodes CDR1 SEHNR and CDR2 FQNEAQ (reference sequence). Trimming pared 2 bases from V and 3 bases from J, leaving 11 bases between. The CDR3 length is 15 residues. The CDR3 region has the DNA TGTGCCAGCAGCTTATTGGGGGCGCGTGGAAACACCATATATTTT. It encodes CASSLLGARGNTIYF. Full variable domain (remainder filled in from reference TRBV7-9 and TRBJ1-3): DTGVSQNPRHKITKRGQNVTFRCDPISEHNRLYWYRQTLGQGPEFLTYFQNEAQLEKSRLLSDRFSAERPKGSFSTLEIQRTEQGDSAMYLCASSLLGARGNTIYFGEGSWLTVV.

V is TRBV19 and J is TRBJ1-1; possibly TRBD1 for D (5 bases). Trimming took off 5 bases at V and 4 bases at J, with 20 bases between the two ends. Germline assignment: CDR1 LNHDA and CDR2 SQIVND (reference sequence). The CDR3 is 16 residues long. The chain's CDR3 is CASSPGRGPQGTEAFF. CDR3 nucleotides: TGTGCCAGTAGTCCGGGTCGAGGGCCTCAGGGCACTGAAGCTTTCTTT. Drawing the rest from reference TRBV19 and TRBJ1-1, the complete variable domain is DGGITQSPKYLFRKEGQNVTLSCEQNLNHDAMYWYRQDPGQGLRLIYYSQIVNDFQKGDIAEGYSVSREKKESFPLTVTSAQKNPTAFYLCASSPGRGPQGTEAFFGQGTRLTVV.

This chain joins TRBV7-9 and TRBJ2-1; maybe TRBD2 (5 bases). Looked up from germline, CDR1 is SEHNR and CDR2 is FQNEAQ (reference sequence). V was shortened by 8 bases and J by 4 bases, with 12 bases between the two germline ends. This CDR3 comprises 13 residues. CDR3 coding DNA: TGTGCCAGCTACTCACTAGGGTACAATGAGCAGTTCTTC. Translated, it gives CASYSLGYNEQFF.

The chain combines TRBV11-3 with TRBJ1-1; tentative D call: TRBD1 (5 bases). The ends were cut back, 4 bases at V and 5 bases at J, with 17 bases in the middle. Germline V gives CDR1 SGHNT, CDR2 YENEEA. The CDR3 length is 15 residues. As DNA, the CDR3 is TGTGCCAGCAGCTCCAGGATGGGGGGTAGGACTGAAGCTTTCTTT. Its protein product is CASSSRMGGRTEAFF.

The chain is built from TRBV11-1 and TRBJ1-6; D is possibly TRBD1 (6 bases). This CDR3 is 14 amino acids long. Germline CDR1 and CDR2: SGHAT and FQDESV (reference sequence). Trimming pared 3 bases from V and 14 bases from J, leaving 17 bases between. DNA of the CDR3: TGTGCCAGCAGCTTCCGGGACACAGGCTCGGCCCTCCACTTT. Protein: CASSFRDTGSALHF.

This rearrangement joins TRBV5-6 to TRBJ1-5, with D unclear. This CDR3 spans 12 amino acids. Trimming removed 0 bases from V and 5 bases from J, with 3 bases in between. Germline values: CDR1 SGHDT, CDR2 YYEEEE. The CDR3 bases are TGTGCCAGCAGCTTGGTAGATCAGCCCCAGCATTTT. Translated, it gives CASSLVDQPQHF.

The chain couples TRBV13 to TRBJ2-1, with 13 bases that match TRBD2. With V trimmed by 4 bases and J by 7 bases, 4 bases remained unmatched. Germline values: CDR1 PRHDT, CDR2 FYEKMQ (reference sequence). This CDR3 spans 15 amino acids. Here the CDR3 DNA reads TGTGCCAGCAGCTCCCGGACTAGCGGGAGTAATGAGCAGTTCTTC. It translates to CASSSRTSGSNEQFF.

Comment on this clone: Sequence at one end of the junction differs from germline and may be a read error. This chain joins TRBV7-7 and TRBJ2-3, with a possible D match to TRBD2 (5 bases). The germline V gene has CDR1 SSHAT and CDR2 FNYEAQ (reference sequence). This CDR3 is 13 amino acids long. The CDR3, as DNA: TGTGCTAGCAGCTCGCAACTAGCAGATACGCAGTATTTT. It is translated as CASSSQLADTQYF.

This clone was recorded only once. The V gene is TRBV7-8, the J gene TRBJ1-2; D is unresolved. CDR1 SGHVS and CDR2 FQNEAQ come from the germline V gene. The CDR3 covers 15 residues. V shed 5 bases and J shed 4 bases, with 17 bases lying between them. The CDR3 nucleotides read TGTGCCAGCAGCGAGCGGACGGACTCTAGCTATGGCTACACCTTC. Protein sequence: CASSERTDSSYGYTF.

The chain is built from TRBV25-1 and TRBJ1-1; TRBD1 is a possible D gene (5 bases). Germline-derived CDR1 and CDR2 are MGHDK and SYGVNS. This CDR3 has 15 amino acids. Trimming cost V 5 bases and J 1 base, with 14 bases left between them. CDR3 sequence (DNA): TGTGCCAGCAGTATCCCGGGGCAGGGGAACACTGAAGCTTTCTTT. It yields the protein CASSIPGQGNTEAFF.